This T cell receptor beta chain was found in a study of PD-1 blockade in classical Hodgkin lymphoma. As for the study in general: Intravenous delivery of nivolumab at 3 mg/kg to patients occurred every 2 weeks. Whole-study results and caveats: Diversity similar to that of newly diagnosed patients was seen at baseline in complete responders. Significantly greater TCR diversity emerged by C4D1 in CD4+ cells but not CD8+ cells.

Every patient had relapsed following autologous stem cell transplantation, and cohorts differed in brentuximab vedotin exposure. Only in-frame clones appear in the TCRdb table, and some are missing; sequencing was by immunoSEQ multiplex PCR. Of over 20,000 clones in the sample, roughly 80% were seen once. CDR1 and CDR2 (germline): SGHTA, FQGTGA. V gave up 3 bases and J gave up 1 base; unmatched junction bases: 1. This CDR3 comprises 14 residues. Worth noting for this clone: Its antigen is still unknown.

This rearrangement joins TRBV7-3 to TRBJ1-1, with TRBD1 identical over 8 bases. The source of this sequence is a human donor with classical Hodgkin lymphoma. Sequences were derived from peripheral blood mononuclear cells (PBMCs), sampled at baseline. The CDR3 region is CASSFGQGNTEAFF. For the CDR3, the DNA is TGTGCCAGCAGCTTCGGACAGGGGAACACTGAAGCTTTCTTT.